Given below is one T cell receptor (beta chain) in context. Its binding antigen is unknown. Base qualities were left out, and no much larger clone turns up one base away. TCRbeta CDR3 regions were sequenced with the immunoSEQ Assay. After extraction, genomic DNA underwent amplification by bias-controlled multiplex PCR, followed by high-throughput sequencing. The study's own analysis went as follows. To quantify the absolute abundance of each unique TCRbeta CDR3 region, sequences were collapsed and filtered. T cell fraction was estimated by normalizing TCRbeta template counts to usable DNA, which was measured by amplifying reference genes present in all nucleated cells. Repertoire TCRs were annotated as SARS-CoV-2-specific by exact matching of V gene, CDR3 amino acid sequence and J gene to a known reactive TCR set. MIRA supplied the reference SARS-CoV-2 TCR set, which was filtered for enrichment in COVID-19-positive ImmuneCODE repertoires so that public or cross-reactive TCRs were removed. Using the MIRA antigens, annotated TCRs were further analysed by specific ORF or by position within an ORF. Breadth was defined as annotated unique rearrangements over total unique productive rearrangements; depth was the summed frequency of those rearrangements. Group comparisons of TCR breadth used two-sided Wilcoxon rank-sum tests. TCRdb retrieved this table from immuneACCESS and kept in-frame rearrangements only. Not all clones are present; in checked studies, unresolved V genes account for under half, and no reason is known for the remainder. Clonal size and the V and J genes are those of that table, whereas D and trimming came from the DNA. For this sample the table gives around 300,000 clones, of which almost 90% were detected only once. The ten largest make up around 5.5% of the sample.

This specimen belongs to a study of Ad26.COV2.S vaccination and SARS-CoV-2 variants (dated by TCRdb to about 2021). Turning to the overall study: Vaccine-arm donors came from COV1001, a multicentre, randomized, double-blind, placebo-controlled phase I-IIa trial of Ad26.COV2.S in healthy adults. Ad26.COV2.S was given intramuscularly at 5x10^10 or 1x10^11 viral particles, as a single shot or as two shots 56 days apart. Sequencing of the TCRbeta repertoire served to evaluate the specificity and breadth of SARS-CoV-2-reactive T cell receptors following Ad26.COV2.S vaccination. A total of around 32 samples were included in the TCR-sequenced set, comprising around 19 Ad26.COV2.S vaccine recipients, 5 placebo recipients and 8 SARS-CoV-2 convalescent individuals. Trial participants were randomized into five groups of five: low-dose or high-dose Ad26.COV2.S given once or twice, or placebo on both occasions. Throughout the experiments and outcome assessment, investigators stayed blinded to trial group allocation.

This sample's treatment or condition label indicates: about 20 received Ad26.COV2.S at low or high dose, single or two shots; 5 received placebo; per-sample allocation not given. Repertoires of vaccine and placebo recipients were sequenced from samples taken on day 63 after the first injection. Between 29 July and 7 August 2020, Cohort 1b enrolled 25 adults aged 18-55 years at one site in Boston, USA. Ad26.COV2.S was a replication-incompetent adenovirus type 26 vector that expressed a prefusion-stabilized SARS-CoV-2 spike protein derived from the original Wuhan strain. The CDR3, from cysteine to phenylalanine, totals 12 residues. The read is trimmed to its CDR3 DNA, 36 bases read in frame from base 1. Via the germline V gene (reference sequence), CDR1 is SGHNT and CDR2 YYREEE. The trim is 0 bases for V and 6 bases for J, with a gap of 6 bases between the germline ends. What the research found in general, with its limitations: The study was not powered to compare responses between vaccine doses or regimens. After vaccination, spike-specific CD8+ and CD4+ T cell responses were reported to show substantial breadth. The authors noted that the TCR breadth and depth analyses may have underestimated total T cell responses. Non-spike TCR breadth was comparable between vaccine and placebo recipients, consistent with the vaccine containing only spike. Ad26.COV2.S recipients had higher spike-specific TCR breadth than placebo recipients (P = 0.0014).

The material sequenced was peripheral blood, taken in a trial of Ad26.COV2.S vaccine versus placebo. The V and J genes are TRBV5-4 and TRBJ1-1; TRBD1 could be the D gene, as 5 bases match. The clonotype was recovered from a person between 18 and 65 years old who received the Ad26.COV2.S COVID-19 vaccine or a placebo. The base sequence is TGTGCCAGCAGCTTGGGACAGTCTGAAGCTTTCTTT. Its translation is CASSLGQSEAFF.